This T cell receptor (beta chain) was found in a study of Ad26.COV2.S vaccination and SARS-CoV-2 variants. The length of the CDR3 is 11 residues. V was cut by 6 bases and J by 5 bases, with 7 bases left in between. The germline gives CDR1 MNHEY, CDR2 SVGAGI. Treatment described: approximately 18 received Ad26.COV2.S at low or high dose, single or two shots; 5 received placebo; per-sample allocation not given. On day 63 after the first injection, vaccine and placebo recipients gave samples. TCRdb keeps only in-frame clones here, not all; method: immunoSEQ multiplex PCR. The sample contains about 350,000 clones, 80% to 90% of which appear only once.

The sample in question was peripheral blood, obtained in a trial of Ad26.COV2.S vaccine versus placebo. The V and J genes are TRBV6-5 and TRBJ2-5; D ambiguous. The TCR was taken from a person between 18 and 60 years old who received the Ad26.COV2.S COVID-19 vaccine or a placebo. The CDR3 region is CASRQMETQYF. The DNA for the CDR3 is TGTGCCAGCAGGCAAATGGAGACCCAGTACTTC.